This T cell receptor (beta chain) was recovered during a study of beta chain features in type 1 diabetes. Expressed TCRB transcripts were sequenced after all isolated RNA was converted to cDNA. Some clones are missing from TCRdb's copy, which holds only in-frame ones; the method was immunoSEQ multiplex PCR. The table records approximately 360,000 clones, roughly 13% of them present only once. Remarks on this clone: The antigen is not known.

Each of the CD4+ naive, central memory, regulatory and stem cell-like memory populations was sorted via CD45RO/CCR7/CD25/CD127/CD95/CD27. V shed 0 bases, J shed 0 bases, and the junction held 1 base outside the gene matches. The CDR3 consists of 15 residues. Germline V gene lookup returns CDR1 MGHRA and CDR2 YSYEKL. General study results and limits: More deletions and fewer insertions at VDJ junctions were found in patients with type 1 diabetes. For Type 1 diabetes patients, all four CD4+ subsets carried TCRB CDR3s that were moderately but significantly shorter.

This TCR derives from a woman aged 18-29 years with type 1 diabetes. This chain links TRBV4-1 with TRBJ2-5; 7 bases align to TRBD2. Sequencing input: naive CD4+ T cells from blood. CDR3 region: CASSQDGTNQETQYF. The DNA for the CDR3 is TGCGCCAGCAGCCAAGATGGGACTAACCAAGAGACCCAGTACTTC.